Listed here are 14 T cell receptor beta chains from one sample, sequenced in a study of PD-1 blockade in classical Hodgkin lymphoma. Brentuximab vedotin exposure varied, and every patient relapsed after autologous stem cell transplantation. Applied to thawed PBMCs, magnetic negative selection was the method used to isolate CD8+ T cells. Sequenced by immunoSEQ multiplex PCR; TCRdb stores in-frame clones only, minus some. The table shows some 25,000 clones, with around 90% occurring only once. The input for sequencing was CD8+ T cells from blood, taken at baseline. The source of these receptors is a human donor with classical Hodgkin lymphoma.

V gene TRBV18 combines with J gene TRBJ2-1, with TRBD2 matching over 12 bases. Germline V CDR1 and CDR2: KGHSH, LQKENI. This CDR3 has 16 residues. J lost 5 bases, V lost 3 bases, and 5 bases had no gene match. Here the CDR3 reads CASSPTSGSQDNEQFF. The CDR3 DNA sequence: TGTGCCAGCTCACCGACTAGCGGGAGTCAGGACAATGAGCAGTTCTTC.

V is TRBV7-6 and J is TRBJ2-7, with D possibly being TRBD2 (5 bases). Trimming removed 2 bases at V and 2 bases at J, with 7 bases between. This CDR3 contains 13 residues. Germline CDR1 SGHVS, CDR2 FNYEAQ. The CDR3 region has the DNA TGTGCCAGCAGCTTATCCGGGGCCTACGAGCAGTACTTC. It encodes CASSLSGAYEQYF.

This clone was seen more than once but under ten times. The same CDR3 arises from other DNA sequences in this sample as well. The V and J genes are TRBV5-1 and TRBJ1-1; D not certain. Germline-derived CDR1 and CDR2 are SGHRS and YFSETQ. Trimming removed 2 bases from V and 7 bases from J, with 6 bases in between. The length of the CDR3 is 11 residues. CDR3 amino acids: CASSLGVEAFF. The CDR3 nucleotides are TGCGCCAGCAGCTTAGGAGTTGAAGCTTTCTTT.

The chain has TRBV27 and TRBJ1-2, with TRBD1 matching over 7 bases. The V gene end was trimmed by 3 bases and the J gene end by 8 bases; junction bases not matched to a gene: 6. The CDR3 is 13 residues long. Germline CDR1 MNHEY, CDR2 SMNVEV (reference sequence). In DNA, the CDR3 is TGTGCCAGCAGTTTGGCCCAGGGGGAGGGCTACACCTTC. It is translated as CASSLAQGEGYTF.

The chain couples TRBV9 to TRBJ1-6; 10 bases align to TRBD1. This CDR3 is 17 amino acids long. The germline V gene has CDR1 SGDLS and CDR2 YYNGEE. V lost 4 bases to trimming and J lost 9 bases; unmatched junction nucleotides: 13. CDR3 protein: CASSQTRETGGTSPLHF. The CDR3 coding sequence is TGTGCCAGCAGCCAGACCCGTGAGACAGGGGGCACTTCACCCCTCCACTTT.

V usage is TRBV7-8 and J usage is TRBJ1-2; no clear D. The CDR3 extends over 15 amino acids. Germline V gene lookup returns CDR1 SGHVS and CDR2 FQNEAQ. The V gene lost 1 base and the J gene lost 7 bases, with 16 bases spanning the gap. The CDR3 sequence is CASSLEFEPWGGYTF. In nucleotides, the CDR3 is TGTGCCAGCAGCTTAGAGTTCGAGCCCTGGGGTGGCTACACCTTC.

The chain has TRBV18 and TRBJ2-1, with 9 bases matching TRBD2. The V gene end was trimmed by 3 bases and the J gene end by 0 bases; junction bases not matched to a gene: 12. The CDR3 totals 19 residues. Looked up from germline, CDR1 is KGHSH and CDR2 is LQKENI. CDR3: CASSPIGRGSGSSYNEQFF. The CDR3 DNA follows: TGTGCCAGCTCACCCATAGGCAGGGGTAGCGGGAGCTCCTACAATGAGCAGTTCTTC.

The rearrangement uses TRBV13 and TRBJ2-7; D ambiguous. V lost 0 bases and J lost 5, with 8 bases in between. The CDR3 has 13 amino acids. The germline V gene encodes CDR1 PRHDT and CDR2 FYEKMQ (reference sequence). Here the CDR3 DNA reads TGTGCCAGCAGCTTAGGGGTCGAGGACGAGCAGTACTTC. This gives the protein CASSLGVEDEQYF.

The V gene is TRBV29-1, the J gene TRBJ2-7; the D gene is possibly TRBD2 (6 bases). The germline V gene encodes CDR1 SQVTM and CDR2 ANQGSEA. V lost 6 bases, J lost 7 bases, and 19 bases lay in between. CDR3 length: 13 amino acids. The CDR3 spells CSVEGQGTGEQYF. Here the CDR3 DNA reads TGCAGCGTGGAGGGTCAGGGTACGGGGGAGCAGTACTTC.

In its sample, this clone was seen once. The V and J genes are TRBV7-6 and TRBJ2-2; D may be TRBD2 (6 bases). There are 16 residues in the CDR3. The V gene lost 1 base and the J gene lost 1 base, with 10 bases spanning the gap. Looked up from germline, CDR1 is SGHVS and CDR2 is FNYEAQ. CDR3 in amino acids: CASSLVETRNTGELFF. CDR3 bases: TGTGCCAGCAGCTTAGTTGAGACTAGGAACACCGGGGAGCTGTTTTTT.

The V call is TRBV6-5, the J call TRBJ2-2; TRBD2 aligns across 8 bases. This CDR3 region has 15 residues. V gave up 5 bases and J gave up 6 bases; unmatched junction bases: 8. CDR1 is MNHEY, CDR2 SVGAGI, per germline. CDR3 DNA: TGTGCCAGCAGTGCCGGGACTAGTGAGGCCGGGGAGCTGTTTTTT. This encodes CASSAGTSEAGELFF.

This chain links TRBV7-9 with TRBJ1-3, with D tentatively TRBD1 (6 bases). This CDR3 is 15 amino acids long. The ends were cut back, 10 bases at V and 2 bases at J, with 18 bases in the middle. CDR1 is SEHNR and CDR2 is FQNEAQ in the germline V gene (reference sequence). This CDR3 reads CATGGRGEPGNTIYF. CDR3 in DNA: TGTGCCACGGGCGGCAGGGGAGAGCCTGGAAACACCATATATTTT.

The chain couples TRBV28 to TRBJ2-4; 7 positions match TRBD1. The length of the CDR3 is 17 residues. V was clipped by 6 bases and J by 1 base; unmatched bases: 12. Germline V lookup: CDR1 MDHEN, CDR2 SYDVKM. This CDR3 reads CASSPGQPMGAKNIQYF. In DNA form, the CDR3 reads TGTGCCAGCAGCCCGGGACAGCCGATGGGGGCCAAAAACATTCAGTACTTC.

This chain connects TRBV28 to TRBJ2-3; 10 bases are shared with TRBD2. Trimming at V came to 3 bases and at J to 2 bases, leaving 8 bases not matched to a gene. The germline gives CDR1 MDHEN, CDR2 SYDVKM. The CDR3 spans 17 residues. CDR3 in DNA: TGTGCCAGCAGTTTCGTCCGGACTAGCGGTGACACAGATACGCAGTATTTT. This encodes CASSFVRTSGDTDTQYF.